The 3 T cell receptor beta chains presented below share a single source sample, sequenced in a study of OX40 agonist ivuxolimab in advanced cancers. The repertoire was sequenced with immunoSEQ multiplex PCR; TCRdb's copy has only in-frame clones and lacks some. Of 90,000 or so clones detected, roughly 87% appear once; the ten largest clones hold 0.33%. The material was CD4+ or CD8+ T cells sorted from blood, obtained in a trial of the OX40 agonist ivuxolimab. These TCRs come from an adult with an advanced solid tumor such as melanoma, head and neck, liver or kidney cancer.

The genes are TRBV27 and TRBJ1-2; D is ambiguous. Trimming removed 5 bases at V and 8 bases at J, with 12 bases between. Germline V gene data show CDR1 as MNHEY and CDR2 as SMNVEV (reference sequence). This CDR3 comprises 12 residues. CDR3 sequence: CASSDPFVGYTF. CDR3 coding DNA: TGTGCCAGCAGTGACCCTTTTGTCGGCTACACCTTC.

V and J are TRBV5-8 and TRBJ2-3; possibly TRBD2 for D (6 bases). This CDR3 spans 15 amino acids. Germline values: CDR1 SGHTS, CDR2 YDEGEE. V gave up 0 bases and J gave up 1 base, with 9 bases separating them. The CDR3 sequence is CASSLELAGTDTQYF. In DNA form, the CDR3 reads TGTGCCAGCAGCTTGGAATTAGCGGGCACAGATACGCAGTATTTT.

V gene TRBV14 combines with J gene TRBJ1-1; D remains unclear. The V and J ends lost 1 base and 1 base respectively, with 13 bases between them. CDR1 is SGHDN, CDR2 FVKESK, per germline. This CDR3 is built from 16 residues. The CDR3 is CASSQVGGPPNTEAFF. The CDR3 DNA follows: TGTGCCAGCAGCCAAGTAGGAGGTCCCCCGAACACTGAAGCTTTCTTT.